The clone carrying this TCR beta chain was counted a few times. Its specificity is unknown. A read error is possible here, since a much larger clone lies one base away. The germline V gene encodes CDR1 MNHNS and CDR2 SASEGT. V lost 7 bases, J lost 6 bases, and 8 bases stayed unmatched. This CDR3 has 14 amino acids. This sample stems from a study of T cell repertoires in cytomegalovirus infection. Whole-study context: HLA-B-restricted CMV epitopes that are well studied, plus recently identified HLA-C-restricted ones, were used by the study. Public signatures in TCR beta pointed to CMV infection and matching HLA type.

TCRdb re-called the reads with MiXCR, one entry per CDR3 protein. The profile shows roughly 570,000 distinct CDR3 sequences, around 40% of them singletons. General observations from the study: Clonotypes of TCR beta that were HLA-C-restricted and CMV-specific dominated the ex vivo response. Using cumulative public TCR beta family frequency, the authors identified those who carried CMV together with the relevant HLA.

V is TRBV6-1 and J is TRBJ1-5; 8 nucleotides match TRBD1. This sample comprised cultured PBMCs, obtained from culture after CMV antigen stimulation. The TCR was taken from a human donor in good health (CMV status not recorded). Some clones in this sample may be carry-over from other donors' samples. The CDR3 reads CASTPDRAVQPQHF. CDR3 DNA sequence: TGTGCCAGCACCCCGGACAGGGCTGTTCAGCCCCAGCATTTT.